This T cell receptor beta chain was captured in a study of T cell responses to AZD1222 COVID-19 vaccine. Study results and limitations: Donors were largely white British and mainly female; clonal diversity was possibly underestimated. A reported finding is that nearly half of spike-specific TCRs target unmutated variant regions. Just 5 to 7 AZD1222 recipients were seropositive at baseline.

To note about this clone: Its antigen is as yet unknown.

The trim removed 4 bases at V and 2 bases at J, leaving 7 bases unmatched. The CDR3 extends over 16 amino acids. Germline CDR1 reads LGHDT; CDR2 reads YNNKEL (reference sequence). Some clones are missing from TCRdb's copy, which holds only in-frame ones; the method was immunoSEQ multiplex PCR. The data show just under 95,000 clones, 85% to 90% seen once. The rearrangement joins TRBV3-1 (or the pseudogene TRBV3-2) to TRBJ2-2, with TRBD2 matching 7 bases. This clonotype originated in an adult in good health. The sequenced sample was peripheral blood, obtained on day 0 of AZD1222 vaccination. CDR3 in amino acids: CASSLFLAVNTGELFF. Here the CDR3 DNA reads TGTGCCAGCAGCCTATTCCTAGCGGTCAACACCGGGGAGCTGTTTTTT.